This T cell receptor (beta chain) originates from a study of T cell clonality in common variable immunodeficiency. Study conclusions and caveats: In common variable immunodeficiency, TCR beta chains reportedly carried fewer deletions and N-nucleotide insertions.

Sequenced by immunoSEQ multiplex PCR; TCRdb stores in-frame clones only, minus some. The sample contains about 32,000 clones, none of them singletons. In this sample, this clone turned up a few times. Its matching antigen is unknown. The DNA ends 3 residues before the CDR3 does, and the rest of the CDR3 is filled in from the germline J gene. Germline loops: CDR1 LNHDA, CDR2 SQIVND (reference sequence). The V end lost 5 bases, the J end lost 4 bases, and 17 bases lay between the germline ends. The CDR3 extends over 15 amino acids. The chain combines TRBV19 with TRBJ1-2, with a weak D call TRBD1 (5 bases). The TCR sequence derives from a human donor with common variable immunodeficiency. The specimen was peripheral blood mononuclear cells. The CDR3 here is CASSPGHPGIYGYTF. Partial CDR3 DNA: TGTGCCAGTAGTCCCGGACACCCAGGGATCTATGGC.